Included here is one T cell receptor (beta chain) sequence, with context. The CDR3 sequence is 19 residues long. The V and J ends lost 4 bases and 3 bases, in that order; junction bases with no gene match: 17. Germline CDR1 reads MGHRA; CDR2 reads YSYEKL. Unique molecular identifiers featured in how the TCRbeta library was prepared. TCRdb re-derived calls from the PCR reads in MiXCR, one entry per CDR3 protein. The profile covers hundreds of thousands of distinct CDR3 sequences, with about 9.4% appearing a single time and around 7.6% taken by the ten largest. The sample originates from a study of T-cell reconstitution after alpha-beta-depleted transplantation in children.

Material: PBMCs, obtained before TCRalphabeta/CD19-depleted stem cell transplant. The sequence derives from a boy in the first two years of life with acute myeloid leukemia, due to receive a stem cell transplant. The rearrangement joins TRBV4-1 to TRBJ2-2; 7 nucleotides line up with TRBD2. CDR3 DNA sequence: TGCGCCAGCAGCCCTCAGGGTAGCGGGCCGACGAGTCACACCGGGGAGCTGTTTTTT. Protein product: CASSPQGSGPTSHTGELFF.